The 5 T cell receptor beta chains given below trace back to one sample, sequenced in a study of cytomegalovirus exposure and HLA in healthy donors. PCR used 60 Vbeta primers and 13 Jbeta primers. The table came from immunoSEQ multiplex PCR; TCRdb's copy has only in-frame clones and leaves some out. Among about 150,000 clones listed, about 83% were seen once. The source material was PBMCs. The receptors were sampled from a woman aged 30 to 39 in good health and CMV-seronegative.

The chain has TRBV6-5 and TRBJ2-5; 12 nucleotides match TRBD2. With V trimmed by 2 bases and J by 3 bases, 4 bases remained unmatched. The CDR3 contains 16 residues. Germline V gene data show CDR1 as MNHEY and CDR2 as SVGAGI. The CDR3 DNA reads TGTGCCAGCAGTTACAGCCTAGCGGGAGGGAAAGAGACCCAGTACTTC. Amino acid sequence: CASSYSLAGGKETQYF.

This chain uses TRBV4-2 with TRBJ1-2; perhaps TRBD1 as D (5 bases). V shed 1 base and J shed 7 bases, with 10 bases lying between them. Germline loops: CDR1 LGHNA, CDR2 YNFKEQ. The length of the CDR3 is 13 residues. CDR3 in amino acids: CASSQVTDGGYTF. CDR3 sequence (DNA): TGTGCCAGCAGCCAAGTGACAGACGGTGGCTACACCTTC.

The genes are TRBV7-2 and TRBJ1-5; 8 bases are a match to TRBD1. There are 15 residues in the CDR3. Unmatched junction bases numbered 3, after V lost 5 bases and J lost 0 bases. Germline V CDR1 and CDR2: SGHTA, FQGNSA. This chain's CDR3 is CASSPTGDSNQPQHF. As DNA, the CDR3 is TGTGCCAGCAGCCCGACAGGGGATAGCAATCAGCCCCAGCATTTT.

The chain is built from TRBV19 and TRBJ1-4, with 8 bases matching TRBD1. This CDR3 is 13 amino acids long. V was pared by 9 bases and J by 4 bases, with 4 bases of the junction left unmatched. Germline V gene data show CDR1 as LNHDA and CDR2 as SQIVND (reference sequence). The CDR3 region has the DNA TGTGCCAGCCGGACAGGGTTTAATGAAAAACTGTTTTTT. Translating gives CASRTGFNEKLFF.

CDR3 amino acids: CASSEGLSLSYEQYF. The DNA for the CDR3 is TGTGCCAGCAGCGAGGGACTGTCACTCTCCTACGAGCAGTACTTC. The V gene is TRBV11-2, the J gene TRBJ2-5, with a weak D call TRBD2 (6 bases). The assigned J gene may be wrong: the sequence end matches TRBJ2-7 better. The CDR3 extends over 15 amino acids. Germline V gene sequence: CDR1 SGHAT, CDR2 FQNNGV.